This TCR beta chain was identified during a study of cytomegalovirus exposure and HLA in healthy donors. The primer mix had 60 Vbeta and 13 Jbeta primers. As processed by the authors: It was a later analysis that counted 83 million or so unique TCR beta chains, of which roughly 10 million were shared. Only in-frame clones appear in the TCRdb table, and some are missing; sequencing was by immunoSEQ multiplex PCR. Clone size and V and J calls were adopted from that table, with D and trimming inferred from the DNA. The sample holds roughly 86,000 clones, about 75% seen once. Germline V lookup: CDR1 SGHRS, CDR2 YFSETQ. The CDR3 has 14 amino acids. The J segment lost 7 bases and the V segment lost 4 bases, leaving 10 bases of the junction unmatched.

This clonotype originated in a female donor in good health and CMV-seronegative. The chain combines TRBV5-1 with TRBJ2-7, with 8 positions matching TRBD1. The sample consisted of PBMCs. This chain's CDR3 is CASSAGQVGVEQYF. The CDR3 DNA reads as TGCGCCAGCAGCGCGGGACAGGTGGGGGTGGAGCAGTACTTC.